This TCR beta chain was identified in a study of T cells in Graves' hyperthyroidism and ophthalmopathy. The diagnostic basis comprised clinical symptoms, serum thyroxine and TRAb, thyroid ultrasound and orbital computed tomography. Fresh peripheral blood, roughly 9.8 ml of it, supplied the PBMCs. The CDR3 regions of TCR beta were amplified from RNA transcripts. Using the HTBI primer set, a first-round RT-PCR was run on the TCR CDR3. From the multiplex PCR reads, TCRdb called clonotypes with MiXCR, one entry per CDR3 protein. The data contain some 600,000 distinct CDR3 sequences, about 15% of them singletons. This clonotype was picked up many times. Deletions cut 6 bases from V and 0 bases from J, with 11 bases between. The CDR3 is 15 residues long. Germline CDR1 is MNHEY and CDR2 is SMNVEV (reference sequence).

The TCR originated in a woman in her thirties with Graves' hyperthyroidism that later progressed to Graves' ophthalmopathy. The V gene is TRBV27, the J gene TRBJ2-2; maybe TRBD1 (6 bases). Specimen: blood. CDR3 protein: CASSPQGTNTGELFF. DNA for the CDR3: TGTGCCAGCAGCCCACAGGGAACGAACACCGGGGAGCTGTTTTTT.